This T cell receptor beta chain was found in a study of early T cells in non-severe SARS-CoV-2 infection. Study-level information: From unsorted whole blood, bulk RNA was sequenced, and the chains remained unpaired.

Attached unique molecular identifiers marked individual cDNA molecules. MiXCR was run by TCRdb on the 5' RACE reads, yielding one entry per CDR3 protein. Of tens of thousands of distinct CDR3 sequences in the sample, about 10% are singletons; the top ten hold 4.5%. This CDR3 spans 16 amino acids. The J segment lost 4 bases and the V segment lost 0 bases, leaving 10 bases of the junction unmatched. Germline CDR1 reads SQVTM; CDR2 reads ANQGSEA. This clonotype was picked up many times. Its antigen is unidentified. Study results and caveats: Anti-spike CD8 responses were favored in VDJdb matching, and private and CD4 specificities were missed.

The sequence derives from an adult who was a healthcare worker with PCR-confirmed SARS-CoV-2 infection or an uninfected control (not recorded which). V is TRBV29-1 and J is TRBJ2-5; 8 bases agree with TRBD2. Sequenced sample: whole blood. The DNA of the CDR3 is TGCAGCGTTGAAGATCGGGGGGGCAGTATCAGAGAGACCCAGTACTTC. Residues: CSVEDRGGSIRETQYF.